Below are 29 T cell receptor beta chains sequenced from a single sample in a study of cytomegalovirus exposure and HLA in healthy donors. Use of 60 Vbeta and 13 Jbeta primers characterized the PCR. Using immunoSEQ multiplex PCR, the repertoire was profiled, and TCRdb retains in-frame clones only, with some absent. The sample lists over 45,000 clones; approximately 80% were seen once. The sequenced sample was PBMCs. The receptors were gathered from a female donor in good health and CMV-seronegative.

This clone was seen once. This chain links TRBV15 with TRBJ1-3; no definite D call. Germline CDR1 reads LNHNV; CDR2 reads YYDKDF (reference sequence). The CDR3 has 16 amino acids. Between the trimmed V and J ends, which lost 3 bases and 0 bases, there was a span of 12 bases. For the CDR3, the DNA is TGTGCCACCAGCAGGACGTTAGCGAACTCTGGAAACACCATATATTTT. Residues: CATSRTLANSGNTIYF.

This clone was found once. The V call is TRBV7-2, the J call TRBJ1-5; D is unclear. Trimming took off 5 bases at V and 1 base at J, with 12 bases between the two ends. The CDR3 contains 15 residues. In germline, CDR1 is SGHTA, CDR2 FQGNSA. The DNA for the CDR3 is TGTGCCAGCAGCCAAAACCGGGTGAGCAATCAGCCCCAGCATTTT. Its translation: CASSQNRVSNQPQHF. Looking up the rest from reference TRBV7-2 and TRBJ1-5 gives the full variable domain: GAGVSQSPSNKVTEKGKDVELRCDPISGHTALYWYRQSLGQGLEFLIYFQGNSAPDKSGLPSDRFSAERTGGSVSTLTIQRTQQEDSAVYLCASSQNRVSNQPQHFGDGTRLSIL.

This chain joins TRBV6-4 and TRBJ1-5; 7 bases are shared with TRBD1. Germline CDR1 and CDR2: MRHNA and SNTAGT. The CDR3 is 18 amino acids. Losses at the gene ends were 8 bases for V and 5 bases for J; bases not matched to a gene: 21. CDR3 sequence (DNA): TGTGCCAGCGGAGGTCTGAAACGCGAAACAGGGGCAGATCAGCCCCAGCATTTT. It translates to CASGGLKRETGADQPQHF.

The count of this clone is one. The gene calls are TRBV7-2 and TRBJ2-2, with D perhaps TRBD2 (7 bases). The germline CDR1 and CDR2 sequences are SGHTA and FQGNSA. The V and J ends lost 2 bases and 6 bases respectively, with 16 bases between them. The CDR3 sequence is 16 residues long. CDR3 bases: TGTGCCAGCAGCTTATCGGGGGGCGGGGGTTCCGGGGAGCTGTTTTTT. Encoded protein: CASSLSGGGGSGELFF.

The chain carries TRBV5-1 and TRBJ2-5; D ambiguous. Looked up from germline, CDR1 is SGHRS and CDR2 is YFSETQ. V lost 1 base and J 0 bases, leaving 7 bases between the germline ends. This CDR3 has 14 residues. The CDR3 DNA reads TGCGCCAGCAGCTTGAGAACGGACCAAGAGACCCAGTACTTC. It translates to CASSLRTDQETQYF.

V gene TRBV6-5 combines with J gene TRBJ2-1; D unresolved. CDR1 and CDR2 from the germline V gene are MNHEY and SVGAGI. CDR3 length: 11 amino acids. The V end lost 2 bases, the J end lost 9 bases, and 5 bases lay between the germline ends. In DNA form, the CDR3 reads TGTGCCAGCAGTTACGGCCGTGAGCAGTTCTTC. It specifies CASSYGREQFF.

The chain joins TRBV6-6 to TRBJ1-5; 8 bases map to TRBD1. After removal of 5 bases from V and 2 bases from J, the junction contained 8 bases not matched to a gene. Germline assignment: CDR1 MNHNY and CDR2 SVGAGI (reference sequence). This CDR3 comprises 16 residues. CDR3 sequence: CASSTQGARGNQPQHF. In DNA, the CDR3 is TGTGCCAGCAGTACGCAGGGGGCGCGTGGCAATCAGCCCCAGCATTTT.

This rearrangement joins TRBV10-3 to TRBJ1-1; the D is unclear. V lost 0 bases, J lost 0 bases, and 11 bases lay in between. This CDR3 has 16 residues. CDR1 is ENHRY and CDR2 is SYGVKD in the germline V gene. CDR3 sequence (DNA): TGTGCCATCAGTGAGTCAATAATTGCAGTGAACACTGAAGCTTTCTTT. Protein product: CAISESIIAVNTEAFF.

This clone was picked up a small number of times. The genes are TRBV18 and TRBJ1-5; 10 nucleotides align to TRBD1. Germline CDR1 reads KGHSH; CDR2 reads LQKENI. The CDR3 sequence is 15 residues long. The ends lost 1 base at V and 6 bases at J; junction bases unmatched: 3. CDR3 region: CASSPLGQGRQPQHF. CDR3 nucleotide sequence: TGTGCCAGCTCACCACTGGGACAGGGGCGTCAGCCCCAGCATTTT. Full variable domain (remainder filled in from reference TRBV18 and TRBJ1-5): NAGVMQNPRHLVRRRGQEARLRCSPMKGHSHVYWYRQLPEEGLKFMVYLQKENIIDESGMPKERFSAEFPKEGPSILRIQQVVRGDSAAYFCASSPLGQGRQPQHFGDGTRLSIL.

The table lists this clone with a count of one. The chain has TRBV6-6 and TRBJ2-5, with TRBD2 matching 14 bases. CDR1 is MNHNY, CDR2 SVGAGI, per germline (reference sequence). CDR3 length: 16 amino acids. The J segment lost 2 bases and the V segment lost 6 bases, leaving 5 bases of the junction unmatched. CDR3 in amino acids: CASSHGLAGGQETQYF. In nucleotides, the CDR3 is TGTGCCAGCAGCCACGGACTAGCGGGGGGTCAAGAGACCCAGTACTTC.

This chain uses TRBV7-2 with TRBJ1-5; TRBD1 matches at 8 bases. CDR3 length: 15 residues. The V and J ends lost 3 bases and 4 bases, in that order; junction bases with no gene match: 5. CDR1 is SGHTA and CDR2 is FQGNSA in the germline V gene. The CDR3 sequence is CASSLGQALNQPQHF. In nucleotides, the CDR3 is TGTGCCAGCAGCTTGGGACAGGCTTTGAATCAGCCCCAGCATTTT.

This rearrangement joins TRBV5-6 to TRBJ2-3, with TRBD2 matching 11 bases. This CDR3 spans 17 amino acids. The trim removed 3 bases at V and 4 bases at J, leaving 10 bases unmatched. The germline V gene has CDR1 SGHDT and CDR2 YYEEEE. As DNA, the CDR3 is TGTGCCAGCAGCTCCGGCCGTATACTAGCGGGGGCAGATACGCAGTATTTT. It translates to CASSSGRILAGADTQYF. Using reference TRBV5-6 and TRBJ2-3 for the parts outside the CDR3, the full variable domain is DAGVTQSPTHLIKTRGQQVTLRCSPKSGHDTVSWYQQALGQGPQFIFQYYEEEERQRGNFPDRFSGHQFPNYSSELNVNALLLGDSALYLCASSSGRILAGADTQYFGPGTRLTVL.

This chain joins TRBV30 and TRBJ1-2; D not certain. Trimming took off 0 bases at V and 3 bases at J, with 5 bases between the two ends. The CDR3 is made up of 12 amino acids. Germline V lookup: CDR1 GTSNPN, CDR2 SVGIG (reference sequence). The CDR3 loop reads CAWSVQHYGYTF. The CDR3 DNA follows: TGTGCCTGGAGTGTACAGCACTATGGCTACACCTTC.

The chain couples TRBV4-2 to TRBJ2-1; TRBD1 is a possible D gene (6 bases). Looked up from germline, CDR1 is LGHNA and CDR2 is YNFKEQ. The CDR3 consists of 15 residues. The V gene lost 1 base and the J gene lost 8 bases, with 15 bases spanning the gap. CDR3 region: CASSQAVLGADEQFF. CDR3 nucleotide sequence: TGTGCCAGCAGCCAAGCAGTGCTGGGGGCCGATGAGCAGTTCTTC.

CDR3 loop: CASSAGLGMDGYTF. CDR3 DNA sequence: TGTGCCAGCAGCGCAGGGTTGGGAATGGATGGCTACACCTTC. The chain employs TRBV7-9 and TRBJ1-2, with D possibly being TRBD1 (5 bases). The CDR3 runs 14 residues. CDR1 and CDR2 (germline): SEHNR, FQNEAQ (reference sequence). Trimming took 5 bases from V and 6 from J, leaving 16 bases between them.

The chain links TRBV27 to TRBJ1-5, with D maybe TRBD1 (5 bases). Trimming removed 2 bases at V and 2 bases at J, with 7 bases between. Germline V gene lookup returns CDR1 MNHEY and CDR2 SMNVEV (reference sequence). The CDR3 runs to 14 residues. The CDR3 here is CASSLAGGNQPQHF. CDR3 bases: TGTGCCAGCAGTTTAGCGGGGGGCAATCAGCCCCAGCATTTT.

The V and J genes are TRBV2 and TRBJ2-1, with 7 positions matching TRBD1. CDR3 size: 13 residues. Germline CDR1 is SNHLY and CDR2 is FYNNEI. V gave up 6 bases and J gave up 6 bases; unmatched junction bases: 5. This CDR3 is CASRATGANEQFF. The CDR3 DNA sequence: TGTGCCAGCAGGGCTACAGGGGCCAATGAGCAGTTCTTC.

The V gene is TRBV27, the J gene TRBJ2-2; 9 positions match TRBD1. CDR3 length equals 16 residues. J lost 4 bases, V lost 5 bases, and 8 bases had no gene match. In germline, CDR1 is MNHEY, CDR2 SMNVEV (reference sequence). The CDR3 spells CASSLPGQGRTGELFF. CDR3 sequence (DNA): TGTGCCAGCAGTCTACCGGGACAGGGACGCACCGGGGAGCTGTTTTTT.

This clone is a singleton in its sample. DNA of the CDR3: TGTGCCAGCTCACCGAAACCGGGACAGGGGGCTCGAAACTATGGCTACACCTTC. It yields the protein CASSPKPGQGARNYGYTF. The chain carries TRBV18 and TRBJ1-2; 12 positions match TRBD1. After removal of 3 bases from V and 2 bases from J, the junction contained 10 bases not matched to a gene. Germline CDR1 KGHSH, CDR2 LQKENI. The CDR3 runs to 18 residues.

The chain carries TRBV2 and TRBJ2-7; D is undetermined. Between the trimmed V and J ends, which lost 7 bases and 0 bases, there was a span of 16 bases. The CDR3 has 15 amino acids. Germline CDR1 reads SNHLY; CDR2 reads FYNNEI. CDR3 nucleotides: TGTGCCAGCATGGGTAATAACCCAGGCTCCTACGAGCAGTACTTC. Its protein product is CASMGNNPGSYEQYF.

The chain uses TRBV2 and TRBJ1-5; D may be TRBD1 (6 bases). The CDR3 extends over 14 amino acids. In germline, CDR1 is SNHLY, CDR2 FYNNEI. Trimming left V 6 bases short and J 7 bases short, with 16 bases between. The DNA for the CDR3 is TGTGCCAGCAGAGGGGTGGGGGCACAACAGCCCCAGCATTTT. Translating gives CASRGVGAQQPQHF.

The chain has TRBV7-2 and TRBJ2-5; maybe TRBD2 (6 bases). Germline loops: CDR1 SGHTA, CDR2 FQGNSA. This CDR3 has 14 residues. Trimming took off 3 bases at V and 4 bases at J, with 12 bases between the two ends. The CDR3 nucleotides read TGTGCCAGCAGCTTGGAGGGGCCACGAGAGACCCAGTACTTC. This encodes CASSLEGPRETQYF.

The rearrangement uses TRBV14 and TRBJ2-7, with 9 bases identical to TRBD1. In germline, CDR1 is SGHDN, CDR2 FVKESK. The trim removed 1 base at V and 3 bases at J, leaving 7 bases unmatched. The CDR3 spans 16 residues. CDR3: CASSQAGTGRIYEQYF. CDR3 DNA sequence: TGTGCCAGCAGCCAAGCGGGGACAGGGCGCATCTACGAGCAGTACTTC.

Concerning this clone itself: The identical CDR3 is also encoded by other nucleotide sequences in the sample. V usage is TRBV6-4 and J usage is TRBJ2-1; TRBD2 aligns across 9 bases. In germline, CDR1 is MRHNA, CDR2 SNTAGT. This CDR3 contains 15 residues. Trimming took 0 bases from V and 6 from J; bases not matched to a gene: 3. The CDR3 DNA sequence: TGTGCCAGCAGTGACTCTAGCGGGGGAGCCAATGAGCAGTTCTTC. It codes for CASSDSSGGANEQFF.

The gene calls are TRBV5-1 and TRBJ2-2, with D possibly TRBD2 on 6 matching bases. The CDR3 covers 15 residues. The germline gives CDR1 SGHRS, CDR2 YFSETQ. The V gene lost 4 bases and the J gene lost 2 bases, with 12 bases spanning the gap. The CDR3 bases are TGCGCCAGCAGCCCGGGACTCCTAAACACCGGGGAGCTGTTTTTT. Translation gives CASSPGLLNTGELFF. The variable domain in full, completed from reference TRBV5-1 and TRBJ2-2, reads KAGVTQTPRYLIKTRGQQVTLSCSPISGHRSVSWYQQTPGQGLQFLFEYFSETQRNKGNFPGRFSGRQFSNSRSEMNVSTLELGDSALYLCASSPGLLNTGELFFGEGSRLTVL.

This sequence joins TRBV9 and TRBJ2-2; D might be TRBD1 (5 bases). Looked up from germline, CDR1 is SGDLS and CDR2 is YYNGEE. V was trimmed by 6 bases and J by 0 bases, leaving 15 bases between them. CDR3 length: 16 residues. CDR3 DNA: TGTGCCAGCACCTTAGGGGTGAGCGCGAACACCGGGGAGCTGTTTTTT. Amino acid sequence: CASTLGVSANTGELFF. The variable domain in full, with the rest retrieved from reference TRBV9 and TRBJ2-2, is DSGVTQTPKHLITATGQRVTLRCSPRSGDLSVYWYQQSLDQGLQFLIQYYNGEERAKGNILERFSAQQFPDLHSELNLSSLELGDSALYFCASTLGVSANTGELFFGEGSRLTVL.

The rearrangement links TRBV5-5 to TRBJ2-3; 7 nucleotides match TRBD2. The junction had 9 bases not matched to a gene; V was cut back by 3 bases and J by 5 bases. The CDR3 loop spans 15 amino acids. Germline loops: CDR1 SGHKS, CDR2 YYEKEE (reference sequence). The CDR3 nucleotides are TGTGCCAGCAGCTGGGCGGGGGTTAGAATAGATACGCAGTATTTT. It yields the protein CASSWAGVRIDTQYF.

The genes are TRBV14 and TRBJ1-2; TRBD1 aligns across 7 bases. Unmatched junction bases numbered 6, after V lost 0 bases and J lost 8 bases. The V gene's germline CDR1 is SGHDN and CDR2 FVKESK. The CDR3 sequence is 14 residues long. This chain's CDR3 is CASSQETGVGGYTF. In DNA form, the CDR3 reads TGTGCCAGCAGCCAAGAAACAGGGGTGGGAGGCTACACCTTC.

The chain employs TRBV7-8 and TRBJ2-1, with a tentative D call TRBD2 (7 bases). V was shortened by 6 bases and J by 1 base, with 16 bases between the two germline ends. This CDR3 contains 16 residues. The germline CDR1 and CDR2 sequences are SGHVS and FQNEAQ. For the CDR3, the DNA is TGTGCCAGCAGTTCAGGGAGGGGGGCTTCCTACAATGAGCAGTTCTTC. Its translation is CASSSGRGASYNEQFF.